Below are 8 T cell receptor beta chains sequenced from a single sample in a study of T-cell memory formation after mild COVID-19. MiXCR was run by TCRdb on the 5' RACE reads, yielding one entry per CDR3 protein. In the table there are 300,000 to 400,000 distinct CDR3 sequences, approximately 29% of which are singletons. Sequencing was done on a sample of PBMCs or a T cell subset sorted from them (not recorded which). The receptors stem from an adult woman who had mild COVID-19 (a few samples of this study predate the infection). Cell type and time point are not known.

This clonotype was recorded at least ten times. DNA for the CDR3: TGTGCCAGCAGCCCCCCCGGACAGGGGTACGAGCAGTACTTC. This sequence encodes CASSPPGQGYEQYF. The chain has TRBV7-2 and TRBJ2-7; TRBD1 matches 9 bases. The ends lost 5 bases at V and 4 bases at J; junction bases unmatched: 6. CDR1 and CDR2 from the germline V gene are SGHTA and FQGNSA. CDR3 length equals 14 residues. Variable domain in full (rest from reference TRBV7-2 and TRBJ2-7): GAGVSQSPSNKVTEKGKDVELRCDPISGHTALYWYRQSLGQGLEFLIYFQGNSAPDKSGLPSDRFSAERTGGSVSTLTIQRTQQEDSAVYLCASSPPGQGYEQYFGPGTRLTVT.

This clonotype was seen a few times. The CDR3: CASSVDSESSYEQYF. DNA for the CDR3: TGTGCCAGCAGCGTAGACAGCGAAAGCTCCTACGAGCAGTACTTC. The chain couples TRBV9 to TRBJ2-7; D ambiguous. In germline, CDR1 is SGDLS, CDR2 YYNGEE. Trimming took 0 bases from V and 0 from J, leaving 10 bases between them. The CDR3 spans 15 residues. Variable domain in full (rest from reference TRBV9 and TRBJ2-7): DSGVTQTPKHLITATGQRVTLRCSPRSGDLSVYWYQQSLDQGLQFLIQYYNGEERAKGNILERFSAQQFPDLHSELNLSSLELGDSALYFCASSVDSESSYEQYFGPGTRLTVT.

This clonotype was observed a few times. This CDR3 reads CASSLQRGGPTDTQYF. The CDR3 DNA reads as TGCGCCAGCAGCTTGCAGCGGGGGGGCCCCACAGATACGCAGTATTTT. This chain connects TRBV5-1 to TRBJ2-3; 10 nucleotides line up with TRBD2. V shed 1 base, J shed 2 bases, and the junction held 4 bases outside the gene matches. CDR1 and CDR2 (germline): SGHRS, YFSETQ. The CDR3 contains 16 residues.

Only a few counts were recorded for this clonotype. The chain carries TRBV15 and TRBJ2-2; D call uncertain. The CDR3 totals 14 residues. V was cut by 0 bases and J by 3 bases, with 5 bases left in between. CDR1 is LNHNV and CDR2 is YYDKDF in the germline V gene (reference sequence). This CDR3 reads CATSRDLHTGELFF. DNA of the CDR3: TGTGCCACCAGCAGAGACCTGCACACCGGGGAGCTGTTTTTT.

The chain employs TRBV4-2 and TRBJ2-1; 10 bases map to TRBD2. The CDR3 runs to 19 residues. The ends lost 0 bases at V and 4 bases at J; junction bases unmatched: 12. Germline CDR1 is LGHNA and CDR2 is YNFKEQ. The CDR3 here is CASSQEGPGGLADYNEQFF. As DNA, the CDR3 is TGTGCCAGCAGCCAAGAAGGCCCTGGTGGACTAGCGGATTACAATGAGCAGTTCTTC.

This clonotype was seen more than once but under ten times. The J gene is TRBJ1-5, the V gene TRBV7-9; TRBD1 might be the D (6 bases). The CDR3 runs to 13 residues. Trimming took off 3 bases at V and 4 bases at J, with 7 bases between the two ends. CDR1 is SEHNR and CDR2 is FQNEAQ in the germline V gene (reference sequence). CDR3 loop: CASSFQGNQPQHF. CDR3 in DNA: TGTGCCAGCAGCTTTCAGGGGAATCAGCCCCAGCATTTT.

This clonotype was seen only a few times. This chain uses TRBV6-5 with TRBJ2-7; 10 bases fit TRBD1. This CDR3 comprises 14 residues. The germline gives CDR1 MNHEY, CDR2 SVGAGI. The ends lost 6 bases at V and 7 bases at J; junction bases unmatched: 9. In DNA form, the CDR3 reads TGTGCCAGCAGGGGACAGGGGAATTGGGGTGAGCAGTACTTC. It translates to CASRGQGNWGEQYF.

The rearrangement uses TRBV12-2 and TRBJ2-1. TRBV12-2 is a pseudogene. This CDR3 has 12 residues. DNA of the CDR3: TGTGCAAGTCGCTCCCGTAAAAATGAGCAGTTCTTC. As protein: CASRSRKNEQFF.